The entry that follows covers one T cell receptor (beta chain) sequence. This clonotype occurred many times. The specificity of this receptor is unknown. Base qualities are not provided; no much larger clone lies one nucleotide away. According to the germline V gene (reference sequence), CDR1 reads SEHNR and CDR2 reads FQNEAQ. The CDR3 measures 15 amino acids from cysteine to phenylalanine. Only the CDR3 DNA stays, 45 bases, in frame from base 1. V loses 4 bases of germline sequence and J loses 7 bases, and the interval between the two ends is 20 bases. The data were obtained in a study of regulatory T cells in long-lasting Graves disease (dated by TCRdb to 2020 to 2023). Concerning the study at large: Persistent Graves' disease was defined as antithyroid drug treatment for over 5 years with persistently positive TSH receptor autoantibodies. The study was registered as a clinical trial and conducted in China. A total of around 35 samples underwent TCR sequencing: around 13 from persistent and around 20 from newly diagnosed Graves' disease patients. In the clinical cohort, patients with persistent Graves' disease had used antithyroid drugs for an average of approximately eleven years. This study used TCR sequencing and RNA sequencing of peripheral blood to compare persistent Graves' disease patients against newly diagnosed Graves' disease patients. Broader findings and caveats from the paper: Peripheral blood alone was examined, since thyroid tissue, which constituted the primary lesion, could not be accessed. Sequencing and analysis were limited to the TCR beta chain. The authors acknowledged the small sample size as a limitation that may reduce accuracy. Lower TCR Shannon entropy and fewer highly expanded clones were observed in persistent Graves' disease patients than in newly diagnosed patients, which suggested clonal expansion. Preferential use of TRBV28, TRBJ1-2 and TRBJ2-5 was observed in persistent disease, whereas TRBV20-1 and TRBJ2-1 were favored in newly diagnosed disease. Patients with persistent disease shared more public clonotypes (approximately 2,500) than newly diagnosed patients did (roughly 970).

The time point label, as the study defines it: persistent/refractory GD, antithyroid drugs over 5 years with positive TRAb. For both TCR sequencing and RNA sequencing, RNA was extracted from PBMCs using TRIzol. Graves' disease was diagnosed according to American Thyroid Association guidelines. Patients were recruited from an endocrinology department in Xi'an, China. Each patient gave 7.5 to 10 milliliters of peripheral blood, collected in an EDTA anticoagulant tube. Ficoll Paque Plus density gradient separation was used to isolate PBMCs, and no further T cell sorting was performed. An Agilent 2100 Bioanalyzer and agarose gel were used to check RNA quality, while a NanoDrop 2000 measured RNA concentration. The protocol used for the library was multiplex PCR. The data were produced on an Illumina HiSeq 4000. To build TCR beta libraries, CDR3 regions were amplified by Arm-PCR using iRepertoire HTBI primers. PCR products were gel purified before sequencing. The original pipeline was this. Gene usage analysis of CDR3 amino acid clonotypes relied on the approximately 62 TRBV and more than twelve TRBJ segments identified across samples. Filtered high-quality paired reads were merged into contigs using COPE and FqMerger. BLAST was used to align contigs to IMGT TRBV, TRBD and TRBJ reference genes, with CDR3 defined following IMGT. Any clonotype with a frequency above 0.1% was counted as a highly expanded clone. Shannon entropy was used to measure repertoire diversity, and the Gini coefficient was used to measure V-J evenness. Public clonotypes were defined as clonotypes shared by more than one individual. TCRdb reprocessed the public reads (quality trimming at Q25 with fastp, clone calling with MiXCR) and kept in-frame beta chains. Every entry covers one CDR3 protein and lists the most common genes and DNA from its rows. The V and J calls were not made by the authors but by TCRdb's processing. This sample holds about 470,000 distinct CDR3 sequences; 20% to 25% were observed only once. The ten largest clones add up to over 7.5% of the sample.

The chain is made from TRBV7-9 and TRBJ2-7; no confident D gene assignment can be made. The material was peripheral blood mononuclear cells (PBMCs), obtained when the disease was refractory, from a patient treated with antithyroid drugs. The receptor comes from a female donor with Graves disease. The base sequence is TGTGCCAGCAGCTCGATGGGCCAACACGGGCCGGAGCAGTACTTC. The translation is CASSSMGQHGPEQYF.